The clone carrying this T cell receptor (beta chain) was seen more than once but under ten times. Its antigen is not known. A read error may account for a junction end that differs from germline. This CDR3 is 17 amino acids long. Per the germline V gene, CDR1 is SGHTA and CDR2 is FQGNSA. Amplifying from RNA transcripts, the study obtained TCR beta CDR3 regions. HTBI primers were used in a first-round RT-PCR, which preceded a second-round multiplex PCR. TCRdb called the multiplex PCR reads again in MiXCR, with one record for every CDR3 protein. In the table there are 650,000 to 900,000 distinct CDR3 sequences, roughly 41% of which are singletons. Where ophthalmopathy was present, donors had moderate-to-severe activity, CAS ≥3, NOSPECS ≥4 and duration under 3 months. PBMCs were density-gradient isolated from about 9.6 ml fresh blood. The sample comes from a study of Graves' ophthalmopathy and Graves' hyperthyroidism. General study results and limits: Forecasting of ophthalmopathy progression by the model achieved almost 71% sensitivity and approximately 72% specificity.

This TCR derives from an adult man with Graves' ophthalmopathy. The chain combines TRBV7-2 with TRBJ2-6, with D maybe TRBD1 (6 bases). The source material was peripheral blood. The CDR3 reads CASSLPVGGAGANVLTF. The CDR3 DNA sequence: TGCGCCAGCAGCTTGCCCGTAGGGGGTGCGGGGGCCAACGTCCTGACTTTC.